These 12 T cell receptor beta chains came from one sample sequenced in a study of cytomegalovirus exposure and HLA in healthy donors. A multiplex PCR was run with 60 Vbeta primers and 13 Jbeta primers. The table came from immunoSEQ multiplex PCR; TCRdb's copy has only in-frame clones and leaves some out. Here the sample spans 150,000 or so clones, approximately 69% being singletons. Sequencing was carried out using PBMCs. The source of these receptors is a man aged 25 to 45 in good health and CMV-seronegative.

The chain has TRBV2 and TRBJ2-3, with D maybe TRBD2 (6 bases). The CDR3 length is 14 residues. The V gene lost 6 bases and the J gene lost 2 bases, with 12 bases spanning the gap. The germline V gene has CDR1 SNHLY and CDR2 FYNNEI. The CDR3, as DNA: TGTGCCAGCAGCAAGGAGGGTCACACAGATACGCAGTATTTT. Protein: CASSKEGHTDTQYF.

The rearrangement links TRBV6-6 to TRBJ2-7; TRBD1 aligns across 7 bases. The CDR3 has 14 amino acids. With 2 bases clipped from V and 2 bases from J, the junction kept 3 bases outside the gene matches. CDR1 is MNHNY and CDR2 is SVGAGI in the germline V gene (reference sequence). The CDR3, as DNA: TGTGCCAGCAGTTACGCCCAGGGGGCCTACGAGCAGTACTTC. It translates to CASSYAQGAYEQYF.

The chain carries TRBV15 and TRBJ2-7; D remains ambiguous. Germline CDR1 and CDR2: LNHNV and YYDKDF (reference sequence). Trimming pared 0 bases from V and 0 bases from J, leaving 9 bases between. The CDR3 extends over 15 amino acids. CDR3 DNA sequence: TGTGCCACCAGCAGAGATCGGTTGAGCTCCTACGAGCAGTACTTC. This encodes CATSRDRLSSYEQYF.

The chain combines TRBV15 with TRBJ2-7, with a tentative D call TRBD1 (5 bases). The CDR3 loop spans 15 amino acids. Germline CDR1 is LNHNV and CDR2 is YYDKDF (reference sequence). V gave up 5 bases and J gave up 0 bases, with 14 bases separating them. In DNA, the CDR3 is TGTGCCACCAGCGGCTACAGGTCCGTCTCCTACGAGCAGTACTTC. This encodes CATSGYRSVSYEQYF.

This sequence joins TRBV25-1 and TRBJ1-1; a possible D gene is TRBD1 (5 bases). Germline loops: CDR1 MGHDK, CDR2 SYGVNS. CDR3 length: 16 residues. V lost 2 bases and J 0 bases, leaving 13 bases between the germline ends. CDR3 sequence (DNA): TGTGCCAGCAGTGAAGCACAAGGGGCAATGAACACTGAAGCTTTCTTT. Translation gives CASSEAQGAMNTEAFF.

For this clone: At one boundary the junction diverges from the germline segment, which might be a read error. The rearrangement uses TRBV15 and TRBJ1-2, with D perhaps TRBD1 (5 bases). The germline gives CDR1 LNHNV, CDR2 YYDKDF (reference sequence). The CDR3 has 17 amino acids. CDR3 sequence: CATSSLEGRAANYGYPF. The DNA for the CDR3 is TGTGCCACCAGCAGCCTGGAGGGCAGGGCAGCTAACTATGGCTACCCCTTC.

The chain is built from TRBV13 and TRBJ2-7; 10 nucleotides align to TRBD2. In germline, CDR1 is PRHDT, CDR2 FYEKMQ (reference sequence). This CDR3 is built from 16 residues. V gave up 5 bases and J gave up 1 base; unmatched junction bases: 8. The CDR3 bases are TGTGCCAGCAGCGACAGGACTAGCGGATTATCCTACGAGCAGTACTTC. The encoded protein is CASSDRTSGLSYEQYF.

For this clone: One junction end does not reproduce the germline sequence, and a read error may be involved. The chain combines TRBV27 with TRBJ1-6, with 9 bases aligning to TRBD1. Germline-derived CDR1 and CDR2 are MNHEY and SMNVEV (reference sequence). This CDR3 is built from 15 residues. The CDR3 sequence is CASSLGQGFSSPLNF. The DNA for the CDR3 is TGTGCCAGCAGTTTGGGACAGGGATTCTCTTCACCCCTCAACTTT.

About this clone: The same CDR3 arises from other DNA sequences in this sample as well. The rearrangement links TRBV30 to TRBJ1-1; perhaps TRBD1 as D (6 bases). Trimming took off 3 bases at V and 7 bases at J, with 15 bases between the two ends. Germline CDR1 and CDR2: GTSNPN and SVGIG (reference sequence). The CDR3 consists of 13 residues. The CDR3, as DNA: TGTGCCTGGAGCAGACGACAGGCTAGTGAAGCTTTCTTT. This sequence encodes CAWSRRQASEAFF.

J is TRBJ2-7 and V is TRBV4-1; 11 bases map to TRBD1. CDR3 length: 18 amino acids. J was trimmed by 5 bases and V by 1 base; bases with no gene match: 13. Germline V lookup: CDR1 MGHRA, CDR2 YSYEKL. The CDR3 sequence is CASSQVGIGTGGFHEQYF. In DNA, the CDR3 is TGCGCCAGCAGCCAAGTTGGTATTGGGACAGGGGGTTTCCACGAGCAGTACTTC.

The CDR3 spells CAWEARDRGYEQYF. The CDR3, as DNA: TGTGCCTGGGAAGCTCGGGACAGGGGTTACGAGCAGTACTTC. This chain uses TRBV30 with TRBJ2-7, with 10 bases lining up with TRBD1. V dropped 5 bases and J dropped 4; count of bases not matched to a gene: 8. CDR3 length: 14 residues. Germline CDR1 GTSNPN, CDR2 SVGIG (reference sequence).

V is TRBV28 and J is TRBJ2-7, with D possibly TRBD1 on 6 matching bases. This CDR3 comprises 13 residues. Germline CDR1 reads MDHEN; CDR2 reads SYDVKM. V was trimmed by 2 bases and J by 7 bases, leaving 12 bases between them. The CDR3 sequence: CASSLTGPGEQYF. DNA for the CDR3: TGTGCCAGCAGTTTAACAGGGCCGGGGGAGCAGTACTTC.